The 16 T cell receptor beta chains reported below all come from one sample, sequenced in a study of regulatory T cells in long-lasting Graves disease. Time point denoted: newly diagnosed GD, antithyroid drugs for less than 3 months. RNA extracted from PBMCs served as the sequencing template. Relying on iRepertoire HTBI primers and Arm-PCR of CDR3 regions, the team built TCR beta libraries. TCRdb re-derived calls from the multiplex PCR reads in MiXCR, one entry per CDR3 protein. The table shows about 470,000 distinct CDR3 sequences, with 15% to 20% occurring only once. These data also formed part of another study, on T cells in Graves' hyperthyroidism and ophthalmopathy.

The sequencing used peripheral blood mononuclear cells (PBMCs), collected at new diagnosis, from a patient treated with antithyroid drugs. These receptors all stem from a man aged 35 to 55 with Graves disease.

This clonotype was seen ten or more times. This chain links TRBV15 with TRBJ2-1; 7 positions agree with TRBD1. The CDR3 loop spans 14 amino acids. V shed 1 base and J 6 bases; nucleotides not matched to a gene: 3. Germline CDR1 is LNHNV and CDR2 is YYDKDF (reference sequence). The CDR3 protein is CATSRVGTVNEQFF. Here the CDR3 DNA reads TGTGCCACCAGCAGAGTTGGGACAGTCAATGAGCAGTTCTTC. Variable domain in full (rest from reference TRBV15 and TRBJ2-1): DAMVIQNPRYQVTQFGKPVTLSCSQTLNHNVMYWYQQKSSQAPKLLFHYYDKDFNNEADTPDNFQSRRPNTSFCFLDIRSPGLGDTAMYLCATSRVGTVNEQFFGPGTRLTVL.

The sample holds many counts of this clonotype. V gene TRBV6-1 combines with J gene TRBJ2-5; weak D call: TRBD2 (5 bases). This CDR3 comprises 14 residues. With 8 bases removed from V and 2 bases from J, the gap between germline ends came to 15 bases. Germline lookup yields CDR1 MNHNS and CDR2 SASEGT. The DNA for the CDR3 is TGTGCCAGCTTCCCATCCAGGAGGCAAGAGACCCAGTACTTC. It codes for CASFPSRRQETQYF.

This clonotype was recorded many times. The chain couples TRBV18 to TRBJ2-1; D remains unclear. The CDR3 length is 11 residues. Trimming took off 2 bases at V and 10 bases at J, with 6 bases between the two ends. The germline V gene encodes CDR1 KGHSH and CDR2 LQKENI. The CDR3, as DNA: TGTGCCAGCTCACCAATCACAGAGCAGTTCTTC. It yields the protein CASSPITEQFF.

This clonotype was found many times. The chain couples TRBV30 to TRBJ2-7; D is uncertain. The V gene lost 0 bases and the J gene lost 6 bases, with 12 bases spanning the gap. The CDR3 has 13 residues. CDR1 is GTSNPN and CDR2 is SVGIG in the germline V gene (reference sequence). CDR3 sequence reads: CAWSVAPHLEQYF. The CDR3 DNA sequence: TGTGCCTGGAGTGTGGCTCCACATCTCGAGCAGTACTTC.

The CDR3: CASSFRATSPTGELFF. CDR3 coding DNA: TGTGCCAGCAGTTTCCGGGCTACTTCCCCCACCGGGGAGCTGTTTTTT. The genes are TRBV12-3 or TRBV12-4 and TRBJ2-2; no definite D call. The V and J ends lost 3 bases and 4 bases respectively, with 15 bases between them. CDR3 size: 16 residues.

This clonotype was recorded many times. The chain links TRBV28 to TRBJ2-1, with D unresolved. The CDR3 has 14 amino acids. Per germline, CDR1 MDHEN and CDR2 SYDVKM. V lost 1 base, J lost 6 bases, and 10 bases lay in between. The CDR3 DNA is TGTGCCAGCAGTTTATTCGACTTGGGCAATGAGCAGTTCTTC. As protein: CASSLFDLGNEQFF.

Of note for this clonotype: A much larger clone lies a single base off, so this may be a read error. The rearrangement joins TRBV7-2 to TRBJ2-1, with D perhaps TRBD1 or TRBD2 (6 bases each). Germline CDR1 is SGHTA and CDR2 is FQGNSA. V lost 11 bases and J 10 bases, leaving 18 bases between the germline ends. This CDR3 comprises 12 residues. CDR3 sequence: CAAGRGSDEQFF. CDR3 DNA sequence: TGTGCCGCGGGAAGGGGGAGCGACGAGCAGTTCTTC. The variable domain in full, completed from reference TRBV7-2 and TRBJ2-1, reads GAGVSQSPSNKVTEKGKDVELRCDPISGHTALYWYRQSLGQGLEFLIYFQGNSAPDKSGLPSDRFSAERTGGSVSTLTIQRTQQEDSAVYLCAAGRGSDEQFFGPGTRLTVL.

The rearrangement links TRBV18 to TRBJ2-7; 7 bases match TRBD1. Trimming removed 2 bases from V and 5 bases from J; junction bases left unmatched: 9. CDR1 KGHSH and CDR2 LQKENI come from the germline V gene. This CDR3 region has 15 residues. CDR3 nucleotides: TGTGCCAGCTCACCAACAGGGGTGCTAGCAAACGAGCAGTACTTC. This encodes CASSPTGVLANEQYF.

Ten or more counts support this clonotype. The CDR3 DNA reads TGTGCCAGCAGCCAAGATGATAGCGGGAGCCAATTCTTC. Its translation is CASSQDDSGSQFF. The chain combines TRBV3-1 with TRBJ2-1; 9 nucleotides match TRBD2. The germline gives CDR1 LGHDT, CDR2 YNNKEL (reference sequence). CDR3 length: 13 amino acids. V was clipped by 0 bases and J by 16 bases; unmatched bases: 7.

V and J are TRBV15 and TRBJ2-3; 9 positions agree with TRBD2. The trim removed 1 base at V and 1 base at J, leaving 6 bases unmatched. The V gene's germline CDR1 is LNHNV and CDR2 YYDKDF (reference sequence). This CDR3 spans 17 amino acids. CDR3 nucleotide sequence: TGTGCCACCAGCAGAGTGGCGGGAGGGGTGGGCACAGATACGCAGTATTTT. As protein: CATSRVAGGVGTDTQYF.

This clonotype was counted ten times or more. The genes are TRBV5-1 and TRBJ2-7; TRBD1 matches 7 bases. This CDR3 region has 15 residues. The germline CDR1 and CDR2 sequences are SGHRS and YFSETQ. J lost 5 bases, V lost 0 bases, and 8 bases had no gene match. The CDR3 sequence is CASSLAGTVLNEQYF. The CDR3 nucleotides read TGCGCCAGCAGCTTGGCCGGGACAGTCCTTAACGAGCAGTACTTC.

This clonotype appeared many times. The V and J genes are TRBV18 and TRBJ2-7, with 12 bases identical to TRBD1. CDR3 length: 15 residues. The V gene's germline CDR1 is KGHSH and CDR2 LQKENI. Trimming took 3 bases from V and 3 from J; bases not matched to a gene: 3. The CDR3, as DNA: TGTGCCAGCTCACCGGGACAGGGGGCTATCTACGAGCAGTACTTC. It specifies CASSPGQGAIYEQYF.

This clonotype turned up a few times. The gene calls are TRBV7-9 and TRBJ2-3; the D gene is possibly TRBD2 (5 bases). CDR1 and CDR2 (germline): SEHNR, FQNEAQ (reference sequence). This CDR3 contains 13 residues. With 6 bases removed from V and 6 bases from J, the gap between germline ends came to 13 bases. The chain's CDR3 is CASSYLRADTQYF. The CDR3 nucleotides are TGTGCCAGCAGTTATTTGAGGGCTGATACGCAGTATTTT.

Ten or more counts support this clonotype. The CDR3 DNA follows: TGCGCCAGCAGCTCGACCGGGACAGGGAACTATGGCTACACCTTC. Its translation: CASSSTGTGNYGYTF. V usage is TRBV5-1 and J usage is TRBJ1-2; 9 bases are shared with TRBD1. The CDR3 is 15 amino acids. The V and J ends lost 3 bases and 2 bases, in that order; junction bases with no gene match: 5. Per the germline V gene, CDR1 is SGHRS and CDR2 is YFSETQ.

Worth noting for this clonotype: This may arise from a read error, as a much more abundant clone is one base away. The rearrangement uses TRBV6-2 or TRBV6-3 and TRBJ2-1, with TRBD2 matching over 9 bases. The CDR3 length is 14 residues. The germline gives CDR1 MNHEY, CDR2 SVGEGT. Losses at the gene ends were 6 bases for V and 6 bases for J; bases not matched to a gene: 6. CDR3: CASRIAGVSNEQFF. The CDR3 region has the DNA TGTGCCAGCAGGATAGCGGGAGTGAGCAATGAGCAGTTCTTC.

This clonotype was seen many times. The chain carries TRBV6-1 and TRBJ2-7, with 9 positions matching TRBD1. This CDR3 is built from 16 residues. J was trimmed by 1 base and V by 0 bases; bases with no gene match: 4. Germline lookup yields CDR1 MNHNS and CDR2 SASEGT. CDR3 region: CASSEARGTGSYEQYF. In DNA form, the CDR3 reads TGTGCCAGCAGTGAAGCGCGGGGGACAGGGTCCTACGAGCAGTACTTC.